The 4 T cell receptor beta chains below were found in one sample sequenced in a study of T cells in Graves' hyperthyroidism and ophthalmopathy. The TCR beta CDR3 regions underwent amplification using RNA transcripts as the source. Using the HTBI primer set, a first-round RT-PCR was run on the TCR CDR3. TCRdb recomputed calls from the multiplex PCR reads with MiXCR, one row per CDR3 protein. The table has about 380,000 distinct CDR3 sequences, approximately 15% seen once. Sequenced sample: blood. The source is a woman in her sixties with Graves' hyperthyroidism.

This clonotype was detected only a few times. The J gene is TRBJ2-1, the V gene TRBV5-1; 9 nucleotides line up with TRBD2. With 4 bases clipped from V and 7 bases from J, the junction kept 9 bases outside the gene matches. The germline CDR1 and CDR2 sequences are SGHRS and YFSETQ. The CDR3 is 15 amino acids. As DNA, the CDR3 is TGCGCCAGCAGCGAAGCTAGCGGGATGTCGAATGAGCAGTTCTTC. As protein: CASSEASGMSNEQFF.

This clonotype was picked up many times. The V call is TRBV24-1, the J call TRBJ2-3; D ambiguous. There are 12 residues in the CDR3. Per the germline V gene, CDR1 is KGHDR and CDR2 is SFDVKD. The V end lost 6 bases, the J end lost 0 bases, and 3 bases lay between the germline ends. Here the CDR3 DNA reads TGTGCCACCAGTCAAAGCACAGATACGCAGTATTTT. Its translation: CATSQSTDTQYF.

CDR3 bases: TGTGCCAGCAGTCTGACAGGGAAAAAAACTGAAGCTTTCTTT. Translation: CASSLTGKKTEAFF. This rearrangement joins TRBV7-9 to TRBJ1-1, with 7 bases identical to TRBD1. The V gene end was trimmed by 6 bases and the J gene end by 5 bases; junction bases not matched to a gene: 9. The CDR3 length is 14 residues. Germline V gene lookup returns CDR1 SEHNR and CDR2 FQNEAQ (reference sequence).

The table lists this clonotype with many counts. This chain uses TRBV28 with TRBJ2-7; tentatively, D is TRBD2 (5 bases). V shed 3 bases and J shed 4 bases, with 16 bases lying between them. This CDR3 comprises 15 residues. Germline V CDR1 and CDR2: MDHEN, SYDVKM. CDR3 sequence (DNA): TGTGCCAGCAGTTTTTGGAGGAGGAGCCGGTACGAGCAGTACTTC. It codes for CASSFWRRSRYEQYF.